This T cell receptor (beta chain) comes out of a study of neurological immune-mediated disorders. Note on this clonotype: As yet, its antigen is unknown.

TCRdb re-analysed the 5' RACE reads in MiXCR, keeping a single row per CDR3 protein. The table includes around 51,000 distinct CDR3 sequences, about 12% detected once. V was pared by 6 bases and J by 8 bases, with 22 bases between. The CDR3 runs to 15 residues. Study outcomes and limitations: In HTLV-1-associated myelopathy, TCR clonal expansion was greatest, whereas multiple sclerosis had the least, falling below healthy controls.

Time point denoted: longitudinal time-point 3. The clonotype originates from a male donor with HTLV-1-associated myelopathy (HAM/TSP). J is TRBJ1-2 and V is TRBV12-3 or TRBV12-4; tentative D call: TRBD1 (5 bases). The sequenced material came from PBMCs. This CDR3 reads CASSTRGAAYGGYTF. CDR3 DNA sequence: TGTGCCAGCAGCACCCGAGGGGCCGCTTATGGAGGCTACACCTTC.